The 13 T cell receptor beta chains given below trace back to one sample, sequenced in a study of blood T cell repertoires in COVID-19. Using immunoSEQ multiplex PCR, the repertoire was profiled, and TCRdb retains in-frame clones only, with some absent. The table lists 110,000 or so clones, around four fifths of them singletons. The material sequenced was peripheral blood. Receptors originate from a woman aged 40 to 55 with acute or convalescent COVID-19.

The rearrangement uses TRBV27 and TRBJ2-4; D is unclear. Trimming left V 5 bases short and J 8 bases short, with 22 bases between. Germline V gene lookup returns CDR1 MNHEY and CDR2 SMNVEV (reference sequence). The CDR3 runs to 16 residues. In DNA form, the CDR3 reads TGTGCCAGCAGTCCGAAATCTTTCGGCGGTTGGGACATTCAGTACTTC. Translation gives CASSPKSFGGWDIQYF.

V is TRBV20-1 and J is TRBJ2-4; TRBD2 matches at 9 bases. Germline-derived CDR1 and CDR2 are DFQATT and SNEGSKA (reference sequence). The ends lost 3 bases at V and 1 base at J; junction bases unmatched: 13. There are 18 residues in the CDR3. The CDR3 here is CSASIRSPSGVAKNIQYF. CDR3 in DNA: TGCAGTGCTAGTATTCGTAGCCCTAGCGGGGTGGCCAAAAACATTCAGTACTTC.

This chain connects TRBV19 to TRBJ1-2; 8 bases align to TRBD1. The V segment lost 3 bases and the J segment 7 bases; nucleotides outside the gene matches: 10. CDR1 LNHDA and CDR2 SQIVND come from the germline V gene (reference sequence). The CDR3 runs to 15 residues. This chain's CDR3 is CASSIGNRGMRGYTF. In DNA, the CDR3 is TGTGCCAGTAGTATTGGGAACAGGGGGATGCGTGGCTACACCTTC.

The chain's CDR3 is CASSLRSRLATNEKLFF. The CDR3 nucleotides are TGTGCCAGCAGCTTACGAAGCAGGCTCGCAACTAATGAAAAACTGTTTTTT. The genes are TRBV7-2 and TRBJ1-4; D is unclear. Germline V gene data show CDR1 as SGHTA and CDR2 as FQGNSA. Between the trimmed V and J ends, which lost 2 bases and 0 bases, there was a span of 13 bases. This CDR3 comprises 17 residues.

J is TRBJ2-4 and V is TRBV12-5; D perhaps matches TRBD1 (6 bases). Trimming pared 5 bases from V and 0 bases from J, leaving 8 bases between. Germline V gives CDR1 LGHNT, CDR2 FRNRAP. The CDR3 covers 14 residues. The CDR3 is CASGAGEAKNIQYF. The CDR3 DNA reads TGTGCTAGTGGTGCAGGGGAAGCCAAAAACATTCAGTACTTC.

The V gene is TRBV28, the J gene TRBJ1-2; D gene unclear. This CDR3 is 12 amino acids long. Trimming cost V 6 bases and J 2 bases, with 7 bases left between them. Germline V gene data show CDR1 as MDHEN and CDR2 as SYDVKM. The CDR3 coding sequence is TGTGCCAGCAGGAGCATGAACTATGGCTACACCTTC. Residues: CASRSMNYGYTF.

The rearrangement joins TRBV7-2 to TRBJ2-1; D unresolved. CDR3 length: 12 amino acids. Germline CDR1 and CDR2: SGHTA and FQGNSA. The V end lost 7 bases, the J end lost 8 bases, and 12 bases lay between the germline ends. The CDR3 nucleotides read TGTGCCAGCACAATAGTGGTTGATGAGCAGTTCTTC. Its translation is CASTIVVDEQFF. The full variable domain, its missing parts supplied by reference TRBV7-2 and TRBJ2-1, is GAGVSQSPSNKVTEKGKDVELRCDPISGHTALYWYRQSLGQGLEFLIYFQGNSAPDKSGLPSDRFSAERTGGSVSTLTIQRTQQEDSAVYLCASTIVVDEQFFGPGTRLTVL.

The rearrangement links TRBV5-1 to TRBJ1-2; D gene uncertain. Germline V gene lookup returns CDR1 SGHRS and CDR2 YFSETQ. Trimming shortened V by 1 base and J by 7 bases, and 17 bases separated the two germline ends. The CDR3 length is 15 residues. The CDR3 loop is CASSLLNSIEGGYTF. The CDR3 bases are TGCGCCAGCAGCTTGTTAAACAGCATCGAGGGTGGCTACACCTTC. Together with reference TRBV5-1 and TRBJ1-2, the CDR3 gives the full variable domain: KAGVTQTPRYLIKTRGQQVTLSCSPISGHRSVSWYQQTPGQGLQFLFEYFSETQRNKGNFPGRFSGRQFSNSRSEMNVSTLELGDSALYLCASSLLNSIEGGYTFGSGTRLTVV.

The chain couples TRBV18 to TRBJ1-2, with 7 positions matching TRBD1. V trimming: 3 bases; J trimming: 3 bases; junction bases outside the gene matches: 1. Germline CDR1 reads KGHSH; CDR2 reads LQKENI. The CDR3 is 13 amino acids. The CDR3 DNA follows: TGTGCCAGCTCACCGGGGACAGACTATGGCTACACCTTC. It codes for CASSPGTDYGYTF.

This clone was seen once. V and J are TRBV18 and TRBJ1-2; TRBD1 is a possible D gene (5 bases). The germline V gene encodes CDR1 KGHSH and CDR2 LQKENI. CDR3 size: 16 residues. The V end was cut by 1 base, the J end by 0 bases, with 12 bases between. The CDR3 reads CASSPLREGPNYGYTF. The DNA for the CDR3 is TGTGCCAGCTCACCACTGAGGGAGGGACCTAACTATGGCTACACCTTC.

The CDR3 coding sequence is TGTGCCAGCAGCCTCCCGGGACAGTTTTACGAGCAGTACTTC. It codes for CASSLPGQFYEQYF. The chain employs TRBV7-9 and TRBJ2-7; 7 bases map to TRBD1. Germline CDR1 and CDR2: SEHNR and FQNEAQ (reference sequence). The V gene end was trimmed by 5 bases and the J gene end by 4 bases; junction bases not matched to a gene: 8. This CDR3 has 14 residues.

This chain links TRBV19 with TRBJ2-3; D call uncertain. Trimming pared 7 bases from V and 1 base from J, leaving 9 bases between. The CDR3 sequence is 13 residues long. Per germline, CDR1 LNHDA and CDR2 SQIVND (reference sequence). CDR3 sequence: CASIDGGTDTQYF. Here the CDR3 DNA reads TGTGCCAGTATCGACGGAGGCACAGATACGCAGTATTTT.

As regards this clone: The junction differs from germline at one of its ends, possibly a read error. The gene calls are TRBV6-5 and TRBJ1-1; D not certain. The CDR3 sequence is 15 residues long. CDR1 is MNHEY, CDR2 SVGAGI, per germline. The DNA of the CDR3 is TGTGCCAGCAGTTACTCCTTGACTGCCTATTCTGAAACTTTCTTT. Its translation: CASSYSLTAYSETFF.